The 17 T cell receptor beta chains reported below all come from one sample, sequenced in a study of T cell responses to AZD1222 COVID-19 vaccine. Clones were sequenced by immunoSEQ multiplex PCR, and TCRdb holds only the in-frame ones, with some missing. The sample gives about 170,000 clones, approximately 94% of which show up once; around 2.6% is in the top ten. Sequencing used peripheral blood, obtained on day 0 of AZD1222 vaccination. The receptors stem from an adult in good health.

This chain joins TRBV11-2 and TRBJ1-5, with 7 bases lining up with TRBD1. From germline, CDR1 is SGHAT and CDR2 FQNNGV. CDR3 length: 17 amino acids. V dropped 2 bases and J dropped 7; count of bases not matched to a gene: 14. The DNA for the CDR3 is TGTGCCAGCAGCTTAAAATCCCCGAGACAGGGAGACCAGCCCCAGCATTTT. Translated, it gives CASSLKSPRQGDQPQHF.

The chain carries TRBV19 and TRBJ2-3, with 8 nucleotides matching TRBD2. The J segment lost 4 bases and the V segment lost 2 bases, leaving 5 bases of the junction unmatched. Germline V lookup: CDR1 LNHDA, CDR2 SQIVND (reference sequence). This CDR3 is 15 amino acids long. Here the CDR3 reads CASSIREGASDTQYF. The CDR3, as DNA: TGTGCCAGTAGTATACGGGAGGGCGCGTCAGATACGCAGTATTTT.

A few counts support this clone. The rearrangement links TRBV5-8 to TRBJ2-7; TRBD2 aligns across 7 bases. V gave up 1 base and J gave up 0 bases; unmatched junction bases: 7. The CDR3 loop spans 16 amino acids. Germline V gene sequence: CDR1 SGHTS, CDR2 YDEGEE. The CDR3 loop is CASSLYSAGNSYEQYF. The CDR3 DNA reads as TGTGCCAGCAGCTTGTATTCAGCGGGGAACTCCTACGAGCAGTACTTC. Looking up the rest from reference TRBV5-8 and TRBJ2-7 gives the full variable domain: EAGVTQSPTHLIKTRGQQATLRCSPISGHTSVYWYQQALGLGLQFLLWYDEGEERNRGNFPPRFSGRQFPNYSSELNVNALELEDSALYLCASSLYSAGNSYEQYFGPGTRLTVT.

This rearrangement joins TRBV27 to TRBJ2-3, with TRBD2 identical over 8 bases. Germline V CDR1 and CDR2: MNHEY, SMNVEV (reference sequence). V lost 3 bases and J lost 8; bases outside the gene matches: 7. CDR3 size: 14 residues. The CDR3 DNA reads TGTGCCAGCAGTTTTGGAGCGGGAGTGGGTACGCAGTATTTT. Its translation is CASSFGAGVGTQYF.

This chain uses TRBV25-1 with TRBJ1-1; TRBD1 aligns across 7 bases. There are 14 residues in the CDR3. Trimming cost V 6 bases and J 8 bases; bases outside gene matches: 12. Per the germline V gene, CDR1 is MGHDK and CDR2 is SYGVNS. The CDR3 region is CASRSDRTGREAFF. In DNA form, the CDR3 reads TGTGCCAGCAGGTCGGACAGGACGGGGCGGGAAGCTTTCTTT.

This clone was seen only once. The chain combines TRBV28 with TRBJ1-5, with D tentatively TRBD1 (6 bases). The germline CDR1 and CDR2 sequences are MDHEN and SYDVKM. The CDR3 extends over 14 amino acids. Trimming took off 5 bases at V and 5 bases at J, with 13 bases between the two ends. The CDR3 sequence is CASSIDRPDQPQHF. The CDR3 bases are TGTGCCAGCAGTATTGACAGGCCGGATCAGCCCCAGCATTTT. The full variable domain, completed using reference TRBV28 and TRBJ1-5, is DVKVTQSSRYLVKRTGEKVFLECVQDMDHENMFWYRQDPGLGLRLIYFSYDVKMKEKGDIPEGYSVSREKKERFSLILESASTNQTSMYLCASSIDRPDQPQHFGDGTRLSIL.

The rearrangement joins TRBV7-9 to TRBJ2-3, with D unresolved. V lost 5 bases and J lost 3, with 15 bases in between. This CDR3 is 15 amino acids long. Per the germline V gene, CDR1 is SEHNR and CDR2 is FQNEAQ (reference sequence). The CDR3 coding sequence is TGTGCCAGCAGCCCTTGGGCCAGTACAACAGATACGCAGTATTTT. Translating it yields CASSPWASTTDTQYF. Supplemented by reference TRBV7-9 and TRBJ2-3, the full variable domain reads DTGVSQNPRHKITKRGQNVTFRCDPISEHNRLYWYRQTLGQGPEFLTYFQNEAQLEKSRLLSDRFSAERPKGSFSTLEIQRTEQGDSAMYLCASSPWASTTDTQYFGPGTRLTVL.

V and J are TRBV20-1 and TRBJ1-5; D is unresolved. Between the trimmed V and J ends, which lost 3 bases and 2 bases, there was a span of 11 bases. The CDR3 runs 14 residues. CDR1 and CDR2 from the germline V gene are DFQATT and SNEGSKA (reference sequence). The CDR3 region is CSASWEGGNQPQHF. CDR3 DNA: TGCAGTGCTAGTTGGGAGGGCGGCAATCAGCCCCAGCATTTT.

This CDR3 reads CAISESLGGDEQYF. In nucleotides, the CDR3 is TGTGCCATCAGTGAGTCCCTAGGGGGAGACGAGCAGTACTTC. The chain uses TRBV10-3 and TRBJ2-7; perhaps TRBD1 as D (6 bases). CDR3 size: 14 residues. Trimming shortened V by 0 bases and J by 5 bases, and 11 bases separated the two germline ends. The germline CDR1 and CDR2 sequences are ENHRY and SYGVKD.

The chain employs TRBV7-9 and TRBJ2-3; D gene ambiguous. The CDR3 extends over 13 amino acids. V was clipped by 0 bases and J by 4 bases, with 5 bases between them. Germline V gene data show CDR1 as SEHNR and CDR2 as FQNEAQ (reference sequence). CDR3 loop: CASSLAGSDTQYF. CDR3 DNA sequence: TGTGCCAGCAGCTTAGCCGGGTCAGATACGCAGTATTTT.

This chain connects TRBV7-9 to TRBJ2-7; a weak D match, TRBD2 (5 bases). CDR1 and CDR2 (germline): SEHNR, FQNEAQ (reference sequence). V dropped 5 bases and J dropped 6 bases, with 11 bases sitting between them. CDR3 length equals 12 residues. CDR3 sequence: CASSPAEGEQYF. The CDR3 DNA sequence: TGTGCCAGCAGCCCGGCCGAGGGCGAGCAGTACTTC.

The rearrangement joins TRBV21-1 to TRBJ2-3; TRBD1 is the table's D call and was not checked against the DNA. TRBV21-1 is an annotated pseudogene. This CDR3 region has 13 residues. The CDR3 here is CASSKLGPDTQYF. CDR3 sequence (DNA): TGTGCCAGCAGCAAATTGGGGCCAGATACGCAGTATTTT.

This chain uses TRBV19 with TRBJ1-3; 9 bases fit TRBD1. V lost 1 base and J lost 2; bases outside the gene matches: 0. This CDR3 has 15 residues. Germline CDR1 reads LNHDA; CDR2 reads SQIVND (reference sequence). This CDR3 reads CASSIGTGAGNTIYF. DNA of the CDR3: TGTGCCAGTAGTATAGGGACAGGGGCTGGAAACACCATATATTTT.

The chain employs TRBV2 and TRBJ2-5, with TRBD1 matching over 9 bases. Germline V gene data show CDR1 as SNHLY and CDR2 as FYNNEI. The CDR3 runs to 14 residues. The V and J ends lost 8 bases and 0 bases, in that order; junction bases with no gene match: 4. The CDR3 reads CASSGTGYQETQYF. In nucleotides, the CDR3 is TGTGCCAGCTCTGGGACAGGGTACCAAGAGACCCAGTACTTC.

There are a few counts of this clone. The V call is TRBV27, the J call TRBJ1-3, with D possibly matching TRBD1 (6 bases). Germline-derived CDR1 and CDR2 are MNHEY and SMNVEV (reference sequence). The V end was cut by 3 bases, the J end by 4 bases, with 13 bases between. This CDR3 contains 15 residues. CDR3 sequence (DNA): TGTGCCAGCAGTTTGCGGGGGGCTGAAGGAAACACCATATATTTT. It specifies CASSLRGAEGNTIYF.

The gene calls are TRBV29-1 and TRBJ2-1; TRBD1 is a possible D gene (5 bases). CDR3 length equals 14 residues. CDR1 and CDR2 (germline): SQVTM, ANQGSEA. The V end lost 0 bases, the J end lost 1 base, and 7 bases lay between the germline ends. For the CDR3, the DNA is TGCAGCGTTGAAGATAACAGGTCCTACAATGAGCAGTTCTTC. This codes for CSVEDNRSYNEQFF.

The chain is built from TRBV19 and TRBJ2-7, with D maybe TRBD2 (7 bases). In germline, CDR1 is LNHDA, CDR2 SQIVND (reference sequence). The CDR3 covers 14 residues. V lost 5 bases to trimming and J lost 3 bases, with 14 bases between them. The CDR3 nucleotides are TGTGCCAGTAGTTCGGGGGGCCCCAACTACGAGCAGTACTTC. Protein product: CASSSGGPNYEQYF.